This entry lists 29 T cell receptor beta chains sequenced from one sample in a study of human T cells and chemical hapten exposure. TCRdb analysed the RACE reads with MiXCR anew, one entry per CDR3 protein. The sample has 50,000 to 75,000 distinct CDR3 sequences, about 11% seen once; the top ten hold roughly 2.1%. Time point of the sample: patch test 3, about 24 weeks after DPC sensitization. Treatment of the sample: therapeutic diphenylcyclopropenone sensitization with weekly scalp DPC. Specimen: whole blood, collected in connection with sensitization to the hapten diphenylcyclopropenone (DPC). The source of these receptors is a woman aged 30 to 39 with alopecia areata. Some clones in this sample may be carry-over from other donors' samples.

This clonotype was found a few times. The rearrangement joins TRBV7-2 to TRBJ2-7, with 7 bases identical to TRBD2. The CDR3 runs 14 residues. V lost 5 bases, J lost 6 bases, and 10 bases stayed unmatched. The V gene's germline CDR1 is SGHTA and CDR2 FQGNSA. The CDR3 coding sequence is TGTGCCAGCAGCCCTAGCGGAACGGTCGGCGAGCAGTACTTC. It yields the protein CASSPSGTVGEQYF.

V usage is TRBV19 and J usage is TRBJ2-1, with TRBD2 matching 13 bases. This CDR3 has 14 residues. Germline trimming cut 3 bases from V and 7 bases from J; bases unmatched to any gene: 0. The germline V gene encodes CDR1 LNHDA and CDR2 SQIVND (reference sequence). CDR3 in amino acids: CASSMTSGGNEQFF. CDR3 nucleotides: TGTGCCAGTAGTATGACTAGCGGGGGGAATGAGCAGTTCTTC.

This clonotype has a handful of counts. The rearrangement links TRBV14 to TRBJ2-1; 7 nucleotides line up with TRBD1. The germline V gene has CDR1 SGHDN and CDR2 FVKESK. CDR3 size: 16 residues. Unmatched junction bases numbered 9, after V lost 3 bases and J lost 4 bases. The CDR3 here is CASSHMGQNEYNEQFF. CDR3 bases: TGTGCCAGCAGCCACATGGGACAGAATGAGTACAATGAGCAGTTCTTC.

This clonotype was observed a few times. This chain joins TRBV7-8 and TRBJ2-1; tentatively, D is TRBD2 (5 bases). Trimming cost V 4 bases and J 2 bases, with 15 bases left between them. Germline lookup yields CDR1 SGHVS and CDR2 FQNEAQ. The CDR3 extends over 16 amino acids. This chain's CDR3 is CASSSPWTAPYNEQFF. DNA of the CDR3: TGTGCCAGCAGCTCCCCTTGGACTGCCCCCTACAATGAGCAGTTCTTC.

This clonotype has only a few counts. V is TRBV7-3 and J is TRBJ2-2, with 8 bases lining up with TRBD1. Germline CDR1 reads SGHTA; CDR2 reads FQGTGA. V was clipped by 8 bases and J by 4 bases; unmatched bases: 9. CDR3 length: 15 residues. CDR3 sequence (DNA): TGTGCCAGCGCCCGAGGACAGGGTAGCACCGGGGAGCTGTTTTTT. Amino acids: CASARGQGSTGELFF.

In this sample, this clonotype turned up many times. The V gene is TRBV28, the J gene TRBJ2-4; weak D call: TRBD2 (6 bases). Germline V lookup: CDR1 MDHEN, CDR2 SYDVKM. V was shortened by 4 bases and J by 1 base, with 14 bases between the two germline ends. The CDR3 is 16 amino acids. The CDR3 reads CASSSWGVGAKNIQYF. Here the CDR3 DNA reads TGTGCCAGCAGTTCATGGGGGGTTGGGGCCAAAAACATTCAGTACTTC.

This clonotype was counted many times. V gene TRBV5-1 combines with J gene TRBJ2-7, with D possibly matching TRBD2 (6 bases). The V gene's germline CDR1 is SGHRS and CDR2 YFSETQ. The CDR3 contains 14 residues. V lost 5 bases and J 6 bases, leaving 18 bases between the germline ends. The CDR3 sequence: CASSYVGGSIEQYF. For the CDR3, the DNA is TGCGCCAGCAGTTACGTCGGGGGTTCGATCGAGCAGTACTTC.

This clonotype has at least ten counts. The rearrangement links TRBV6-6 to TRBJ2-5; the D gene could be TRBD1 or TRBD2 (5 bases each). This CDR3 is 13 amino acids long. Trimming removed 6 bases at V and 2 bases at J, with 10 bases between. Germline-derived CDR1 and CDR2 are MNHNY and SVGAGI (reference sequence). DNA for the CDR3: TGTGCCAGCAGCCGGGACGTTCAAGAGACCCAGTACTTC. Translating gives CASSRDVQETQYF.

CDR3 in amino acids: CSAVPGGGGQPQHF. In DNA, the CDR3 is TGCAGTGCCGTACCAGGGGGAGGAGGACAGCCCCAGCATTTT. The V call is TRBV20-1, the J call TRBJ1-5; 7 nucleotides align to TRBD1. With 6 bases clipped from V and 7 bases from J, the junction kept 12 bases outside the gene matches. CDR1 is DFQATT, CDR2 SNEGSKA, per germline (reference sequence). The CDR3 has 14 amino acids.

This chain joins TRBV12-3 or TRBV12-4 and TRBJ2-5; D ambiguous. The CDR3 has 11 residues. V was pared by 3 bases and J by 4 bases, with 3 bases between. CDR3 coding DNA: TGTGCCAGCAGTTTTCGAGAGACCCAGTACTTC. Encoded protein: CASSFRETQYF.

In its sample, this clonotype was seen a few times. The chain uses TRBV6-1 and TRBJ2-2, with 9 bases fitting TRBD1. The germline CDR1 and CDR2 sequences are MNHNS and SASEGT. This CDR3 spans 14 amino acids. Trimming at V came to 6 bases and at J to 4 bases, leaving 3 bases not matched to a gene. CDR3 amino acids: CASRTGQGTGELFF. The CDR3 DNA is TGTGCCAGCAGGACGGGACAGGGCACCGGGGAGCTGTTTTTT.

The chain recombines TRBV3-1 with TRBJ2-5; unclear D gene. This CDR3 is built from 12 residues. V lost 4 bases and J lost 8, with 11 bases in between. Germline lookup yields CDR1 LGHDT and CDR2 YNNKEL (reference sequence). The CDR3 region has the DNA TGTGCCAGCAGCCCACTTTCGAGCACCCAGTACTTC. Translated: CASSPLSSTQYF.

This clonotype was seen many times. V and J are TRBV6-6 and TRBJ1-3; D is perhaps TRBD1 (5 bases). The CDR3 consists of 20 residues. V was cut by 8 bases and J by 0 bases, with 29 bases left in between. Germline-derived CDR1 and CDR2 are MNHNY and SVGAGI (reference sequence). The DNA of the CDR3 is TGTGCCAGCGAGTCCCCAACAGTTAGGTCTCTAGGGACCTCTGGAAACACCATATATTTT. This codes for CASESPTVRSLGTSGNTIYF.

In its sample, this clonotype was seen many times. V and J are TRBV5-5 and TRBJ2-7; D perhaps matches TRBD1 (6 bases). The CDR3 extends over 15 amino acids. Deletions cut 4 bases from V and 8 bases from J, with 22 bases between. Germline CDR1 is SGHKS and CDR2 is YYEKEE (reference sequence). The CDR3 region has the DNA TGTGCCAGCAGCCAAATACAGGGTAATGTTGCGAAGCAGTACTTC. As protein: CASSQIQGNVAKQYF.

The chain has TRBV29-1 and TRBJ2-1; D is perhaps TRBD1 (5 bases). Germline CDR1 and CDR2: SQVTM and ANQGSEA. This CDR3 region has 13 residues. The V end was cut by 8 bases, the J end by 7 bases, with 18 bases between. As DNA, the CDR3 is TGCAGCAGTCGGTCCAGGGAATTGAATGAGCAGTTCTTC. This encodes CSSRSRELNEQFF.

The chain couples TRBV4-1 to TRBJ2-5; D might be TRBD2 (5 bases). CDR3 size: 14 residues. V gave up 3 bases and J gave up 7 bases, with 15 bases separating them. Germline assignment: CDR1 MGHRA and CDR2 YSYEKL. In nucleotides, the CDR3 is TGCGCCAGCAGCCAGCTTACAGACCGGGGGACCCAGTACTTC. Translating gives CASSQLTDRGTQYF.

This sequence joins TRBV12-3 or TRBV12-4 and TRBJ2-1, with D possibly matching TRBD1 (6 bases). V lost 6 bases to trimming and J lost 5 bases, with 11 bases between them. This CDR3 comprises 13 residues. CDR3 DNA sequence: TGTGCCAGCAGGGGGACATTGAACAATGAGCAGTTCTTC. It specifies CASRGTLNNEQFF.

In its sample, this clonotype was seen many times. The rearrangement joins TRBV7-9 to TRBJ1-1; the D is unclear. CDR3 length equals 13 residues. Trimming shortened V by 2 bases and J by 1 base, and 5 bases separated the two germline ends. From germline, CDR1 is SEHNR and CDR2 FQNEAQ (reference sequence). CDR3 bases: TGTGCCAGCAGCTTATCAGGGAACACTGAAGCTTTCTTT. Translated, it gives CASSLSGNTEAFF. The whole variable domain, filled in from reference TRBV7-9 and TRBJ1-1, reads DTGVSQNPRHKITKRGQNVTFRCDPISEHNRLYWYRQTLGQGPEFLTYFQNEAQLEKSRLLSDRFSAERPKGSFSTLEIQRTEQGDSAMYLCASSLSGNTEAFFGQGTRLTVV.

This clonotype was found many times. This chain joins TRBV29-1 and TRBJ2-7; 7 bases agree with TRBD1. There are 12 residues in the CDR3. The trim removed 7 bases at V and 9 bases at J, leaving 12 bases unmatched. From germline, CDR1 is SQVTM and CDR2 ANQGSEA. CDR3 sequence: CSAGQAWSGQYF. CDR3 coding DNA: TGCAGCGCCGGACAGGCGTGGAGCGGGCAGTACTTC.

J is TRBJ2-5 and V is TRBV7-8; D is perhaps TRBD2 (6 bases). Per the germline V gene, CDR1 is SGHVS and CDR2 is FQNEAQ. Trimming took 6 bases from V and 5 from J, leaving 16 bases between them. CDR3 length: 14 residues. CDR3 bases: TGTGCCAGCAGACCGACACTAGCTATGGAGACCCAGTACTTC. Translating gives CASRPTLAMETQYF.

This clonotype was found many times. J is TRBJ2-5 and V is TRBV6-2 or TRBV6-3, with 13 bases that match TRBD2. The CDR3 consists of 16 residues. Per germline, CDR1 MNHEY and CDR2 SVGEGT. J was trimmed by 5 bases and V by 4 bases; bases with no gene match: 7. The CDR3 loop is CASSSGLAGPDETQYF. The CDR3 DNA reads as TGTGCCAGCAGTTCGGGACTAGCGGGGCCGGACGAGACCCAGTACTTC.

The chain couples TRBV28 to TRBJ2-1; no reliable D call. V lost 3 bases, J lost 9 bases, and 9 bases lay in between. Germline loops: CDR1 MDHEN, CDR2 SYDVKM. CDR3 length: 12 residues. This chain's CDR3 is CASSFASSEQFF. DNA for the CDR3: TGTGCCAGCAGTTTTGCGTCCAGTGAGCAGTTCTTC.

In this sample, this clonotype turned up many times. CDR3: CASSRIQGGNQPQHF. CDR3 DNA sequence: TGTGCCAGCAGTCGAATACAGGGAGGCAATCAGCCCCAGCATTTT. The V call is TRBV28, the J call TRBJ1-5; D is perhaps TRBD1 (6 bases). Trimming shortened V by 5 bases and J by 2 bases, and 13 bases separated the two germline ends. CDR1 and CDR2 (germline): MDHEN, SYDVKM. The CDR3 is made up of 15 amino acids.

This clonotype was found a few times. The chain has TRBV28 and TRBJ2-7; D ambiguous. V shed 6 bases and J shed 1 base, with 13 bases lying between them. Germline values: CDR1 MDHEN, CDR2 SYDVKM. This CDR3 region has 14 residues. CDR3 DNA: TGTGCCAGCAGCCTCCCCCTCGGATCCTACGAGCAGTACTTC. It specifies CASSLPLGSYEQYF.

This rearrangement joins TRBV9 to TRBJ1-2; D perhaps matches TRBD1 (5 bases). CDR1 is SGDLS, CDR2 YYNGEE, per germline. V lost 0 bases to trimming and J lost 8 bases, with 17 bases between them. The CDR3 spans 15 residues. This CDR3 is CASSVGSQGIDGYTF. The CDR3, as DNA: TGTGCCAGCAGCGTAGGTTCCCAGGGAATTGACGGCTACACCTTC.

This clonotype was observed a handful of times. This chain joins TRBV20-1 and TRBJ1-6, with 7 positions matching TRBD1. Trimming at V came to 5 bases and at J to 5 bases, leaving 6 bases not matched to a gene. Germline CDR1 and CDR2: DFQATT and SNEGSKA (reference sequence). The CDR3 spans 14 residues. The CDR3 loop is CSARRGQNNSPLHF. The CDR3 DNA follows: TGCAGTGCTCGAAGGGGACAGAATAATTCACCCCTCCACTTT.

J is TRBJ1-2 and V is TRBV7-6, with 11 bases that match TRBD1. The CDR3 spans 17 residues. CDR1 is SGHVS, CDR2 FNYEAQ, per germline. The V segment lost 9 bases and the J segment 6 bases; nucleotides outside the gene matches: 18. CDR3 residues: CASSRYSGTGGDDGYTF. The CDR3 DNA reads TGTGCCAGTAGCCGTTACTCCGGGACAGGGGGTGACGATGGCTACACCTTC.

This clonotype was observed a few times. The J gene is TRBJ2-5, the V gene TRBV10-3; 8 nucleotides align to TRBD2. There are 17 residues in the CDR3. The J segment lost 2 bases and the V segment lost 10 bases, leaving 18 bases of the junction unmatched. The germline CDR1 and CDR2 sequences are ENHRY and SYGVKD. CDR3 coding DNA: TGTGCCACCGCCGGGCCGGCGGCGGGAGGCCGTCAAGAGACCCAGTACTTC. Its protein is CATAGPAAGGRQETQYF.

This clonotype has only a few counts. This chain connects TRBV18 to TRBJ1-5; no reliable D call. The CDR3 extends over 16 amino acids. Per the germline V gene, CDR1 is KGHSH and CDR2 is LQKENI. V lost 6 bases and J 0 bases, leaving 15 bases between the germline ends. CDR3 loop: CASSLEDLYSNQPQHF. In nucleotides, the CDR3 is TGTGCCAGCTCTCTGGAAGACCTCTATAGCAATCAGCCCCAGCATTTT. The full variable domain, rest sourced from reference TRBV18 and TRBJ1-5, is NAGVMQNPRHLVRRRGQEARLRCSPMKGHSHVYWYRQLPEEGLKFMVYLQKENIIDESGMPKERFSAEFPKEGPSILRIQQVVRGDSAAYFCASSLEDLYSNQPQHFGDGTRLSIL.